These 23 T cell receptor beta chains were all obtained from the same sample, sequenced in a study of CD8+ T cells in alopecia areata. Extracted RNA was reverse transcribed, and the resulting cDNA served as sequencing template. The protocol was immunoSEQ multiplex PCR, while the TCRdb copy is restricted to in-frame clones and leaves out a portion. The sample gives around 140,000 clones, about three fifths of which show up once; 5% to 7% is in the top ten. Material: CD4+ T cells sorted from blood, obtained at week 0. These receptors were obtained from a human donor with alopecia areata.

The rearrangement uses TRBV30 and TRBJ2-5; no clear D gene. There are 11 residues in the CDR3. The V gene lost 4 bases and the J gene lost 5 bases, with 8 bases spanning the gap. The germline CDR1 and CDR2 sequences are GTSNPN and SVGIG (reference sequence). The CDR3 coding sequence is TGTGCCTGGACGGCTGGTGAGACCCAGTACTTC. Protein product: CAWTAGETQYF.

There are a few counts of this clone. The chain combines TRBV25-1 with TRBJ1-1; D gene unclear. This CDR3 comprises 13 residues. Per germline, CDR1 MGHDK and CDR2 SYGVNS. V lost 6 bases, J lost 5 bases, and 13 bases lay in between. The CDR3 loop is CASSSTGQTEAFF. For the CDR3, the DNA is TGTGCCAGCAGCTCGACGGGTCAAACTGAAGCTTTCTTT.

The chain links TRBV11-2 to TRBJ2-1, with a tentative D call TRBD1 (5 bases). Germline CDR1 SGHAT, CDR2 FQNNGV. The CDR3 runs to 15 residues. Trimming shortened V by 5 bases and J by 1 base, and 12 bases separated the two germline ends. The CDR3 bases are TGTGCCAGCAGCCCTCTTGGGGCTTCCTACAATGAGCAGTTCTTC. Protein: CASSPLGASYNEQFF. Full variable domain (remainder filled in from reference TRBV11-2 and TRBJ2-1): EAGVAQSPRYKIIEKRQSVAFWCNPISGHATLYWYQQILGQGPKLLIQFQNNGVVDDSQLPKDRFSAERLKGVDSTLKIQPAKLEDSAVYLCASSPLGASYNEQFFGPGTRLTVL.

The J gene is TRBJ2-5, the V gene TRBV11-3; 12 nucleotides agree with TRBD2. The CDR3 totals 15 residues. Germline V gene lookup returns CDR1 SGHNT and CDR2 YENEEA. J lost 5 bases, V lost 1 base, and 2 bases had no gene match. The CDR3: CASSLGLAGAETQYF. In nucleotides, the CDR3 is TGTGCCAGCAGCTTAGGACTAGCGGGGGCCGAGACCCAGTACTTC.

V usage is TRBV11-2 and J usage is TRBJ2-7; TRBD1 matches 10 bases. The V gene end was trimmed by 5 bases and the J gene end by 6 bases; junction bases not matched to a gene: 4. CDR1 is SGHAT, CDR2 FQNNGV, per germline. CDR3 length: 13 residues. The CDR3 is CASSDDRGREQYF. The CDR3 DNA reads TGTGCCAGCAGCGATGACAGGGGGCGCGAGCAGTACTTC.

In its sample, this clone was seen a few times. The rearrangement joins TRBV30 to TRBJ2-7; 7 bases fit TRBD2. V lost 0 bases to trimming and J lost 2 bases; unmatched junction nucleotides: 1. The germline V gene has CDR1 GTSNPN and CDR2 SVGIG (reference sequence). The CDR3 is 13 amino acids. The CDR3: CAWSVGLPYEQYF. Written as DNA, the CDR3 is TGTGCCTGGAGTGTGGGACTACCCTACGAGCAGTACTTC.

The chain couples TRBV4-3 to TRBJ2-4, with D perhaps TRBD1 (5 bases). Germline loops: CDR1 LGHNA, CDR2 YSLEER. The length of the CDR3 is 14 residues. V was trimmed by 1 base and J by 2 bases, leaving 6 bases between them. CDR3 DNA: TGCGCCAGCAGCCAAGGACAGTCCAAAAACATTCAGTACTTC. Its translation is CASSQGQSKNIQYF.

The genes are TRBV29-1 and TRBJ2-5; a possible D gene is TRBD2 (5 bases). CDR1 and CDR2 (germline): SQVTM, ANQGSEA. The CDR3 has 11 residues. V lost 4 bases, J lost 5 bases, and 8 bases lay in between. The CDR3 protein is CSVVSVETQYF. In DNA, the CDR3 is TGCAGCGTTGTTAGCGTGGAGACCCAGTACTTC.

The CDR3 loop reads CASSDYTYEQYF. CDR3 bases: TGTGCCAGCAGCGACTACACCTACGAGCAGTACTTC. V gene TRBV6-1 combines with J gene TRBJ2-7; D is possibly TRBD2 (5 bases). The germline V gene has CDR1 MNHNS and CDR2 SASEGT. The V and J ends lost 6 bases and 2 bases respectively, with 8 bases between them. CDR3 length: 12 amino acids.

This clone was observed once. The chain carries TRBV6-5 and TRBJ2-5, with D tentatively TRBD1 or TRBD2 (7 bases each). The CDR3 is 14 residues long. V gave up 7 bases and J gave up 3 bases, with 15 bases separating them. The germline gives CDR1 MNHEY, CDR2 SVGAGI. The CDR3 DNA is TGTGCCAGCAATCAGGGGGGGTTCAAAGAGACCCAGTACTTC. Translating gives CASNQGGFKETQYF.

This clone turned up a few times. The CDR3 nucleotides read TGTGCCAGCAGCCAGGCGGGTCACGGGGCCAACGTCCTGACTTTC. Its translation: CASSQAGHGANVLTF. V gene TRBV7-2 combines with J gene TRBJ2-6; D may be TRBD2 (5 bases). The CDR3 spans 15 residues. Trimming removed 5 bases at V and 4 bases at J, with 12 bases between. The germline gives CDR1 SGHTA, CDR2 FQGNSA.

Remarks on this clone: The same CDR3 is also encoded by other DNA sequences in this sample. The chain recombines TRBV7-9 with TRBJ2-5; 13 bases map to TRBD2. The junction had 15 bases not matched to a gene; V was cut back by 3 bases and J by 5 bases. The CDR3 spans 19 residues. The germline CDR1 and CDR2 sequences are SEHNR and FQNEAQ (reference sequence). The CDR3 nucleotides read TGTGCCAGCAGCTTGGCGGGGACTAGCGGGGCAGACTCACAGGAGACCCAGTACTTC. Amino acid sequence: CASSLAGTSGADSQETQYF.

V gene TRBV29-1 combines with J gene TRBJ2-1; 10 nucleotides match TRBD2. V gave up 6 bases and J gave up 5 bases; unmatched junction bases: 7. The germline CDR1 and CDR2 sequences are SQVTM and ANQGSEA. The CDR3 covers 14 residues. The CDR3 nucleotides read TGCAGCGTAGCGACTAGCGGGTGGAACAATGAGCAGTTCTTC. It codes for CSVATSGWNNEQFF.

This clone was counted once. The chain links TRBV5-1 to TRBJ2-1; TRBD1 aligns across 11 bases. There are 15 residues in the CDR3. From germline, CDR1 is SGHRS and CDR2 YFSETQ. The ends lost 3 bases at V and 4 bases at J; junction bases unmatched: 3. Here the CDR3 reads CASSSDRGLYNEQFF. The CDR3 DNA reads as TGCGCCAGCAGCTCGGACAGGGGGCTGTACAATGAGCAGTTCTTC.

This CDR3 reads CAWGIGSYNSPLHF. The CDR3 DNA sequence: TGTGCCTGGGGGATAGGTTCCTATAATTCACCCCTCCACTTT. The chain couples TRBV30 to TRBJ1-6; D is uncertain. Trimming pared 5 bases from V and 1 base from J, leaving 9 bases between. Germline CDR1 reads GTSNPN; CDR2 reads SVGIG (reference sequence). The CDR3 runs 14 residues.

The chain couples TRBV4-1 to TRBJ2-7; TRBD1 agrees at 7 bases. With V trimmed by 0 bases and J by 1 base, 9 bases remained unmatched. Looked up from germline, CDR1 is MGHRA and CDR2 is YSYEKL. The CDR3 has 17 residues. CDR3: CASSQERQGLRSYEQYF. Written as DNA, the CDR3 is TGCGCCAGCAGCCAAGAGAGACAGGGATTAAGGTCCTACGAGCAGTACTTC.

In this sample, this clone turned up a few times. This sample includes further DNA sequences coding for the same CDR3. The chain links TRBV18 to TRBJ2-5; D call uncertain. There are 13 residues in the CDR3. Germline V CDR1 and CDR2: KGHSH, LQKENI. V shed 0 bases and J shed 1 base, with 3 bases lying between them. DNA of the CDR3: TGTGCCAGCTCACCACCAGGCCAAGAGACCCAGTACTTC. Its translation is CASSPPGQETQYF.

The chain couples TRBV5-1 to TRBJ2-3; a weak D match, TRBD1 (6 bases). CDR1 and CDR2 (germline): SGHRS, YFSETQ. The CDR3 covers 17 residues. The V and J ends lost 2 bases and 0 bases respectively, with 16 bases between them. The CDR3 nucleotides are TGCGCCAGCAGCTTAGGAACAGGGTTGGGTAGCACAGATACGCAGTATTTT. Translation: CASSLGTGLGSTDTQYF. Drawing the rest from reference TRBV5-1 and TRBJ2-3, the complete variable domain is KAGVTQTPRYLIKTRGQQVTLSCSPISGHRSVSWYQQTPGQGLQFLFEYFSETQRNKGNFPGRFSGRQFSNSRSEMNVSTLELGDSALYLCASSLGTGLGSTDTQYFGPGTRLTVL.

The V gene is TRBV29-1, the J gene TRBJ1-1; 8 nucleotides line up with TRBD1. The germline V gene encodes CDR1 SQVTM and CDR2 ANQGSEA. V was clipped by 8 bases and J by 4 bases; unmatched bases: 9. This CDR3 comprises 13 residues. DNA of the CDR3: TGCAGCTTGTCTAGACAGGGGAGCACTGAAGCTTTCTTT. Protein product: CSLSRQGSTEAFF.

The rearrangement uses TRBV25-1 and TRBJ2-3, with D possibly being TRBD2 (6 bases). V shed 3 bases and J shed 0 bases, with 10 bases lying between them. Per the germline V gene, CDR1 is MGHDK and CDR2 is SYGVNS. The CDR3 sequence is 15 residues long. CDR3 sequence (DNA): TGTGCCAGCAGTGATCTGGAGGGGAGCACAGATACGCAGTATTTT. Translating gives CASSDLEGSTDTQYF.

This chain connects TRBV5-6 to TRBJ2-5; unclear D gene. The CDR3 spans 14 residues. The V gene's germline CDR1 is SGHDT and CDR2 YYEEEE. The V end was cut by 1 base, the J end by 1 base, with 8 bases between. The CDR3 here is CASSLFDTQETQYF. As DNA, the CDR3 is TGTGCCAGCAGCTTGTTTGACACCCAAGAGACCCAGTACTTC.

This clone was recorded a few times. The chain has TRBV5-1 and TRBJ2-1; 10 bases align to TRBD2. Looked up from germline, CDR1 is SGHRS and CDR2 is YFSETQ. The junction had 4 bases not matched to a gene; V was cut back by 3 bases and J by 4 bases. The CDR3 totals 15 residues. The CDR3 DNA follows: TGCGCCAGCAGCTGGGCTAGCGGGGGATACAATGAGCAGTTCTTC. The encoded protein is CASSWASGGYNEQFF.

The rearrangement joins TRBV4-3 to TRBJ2-7; TRBD1 is a possible D gene (6 bases). Germline CDR1 reads LGHNA; CDR2 reads YSLEER. Trimming shortened V by 0 bases and J by 6 bases, and 12 bases separated the two germline ends. The CDR3 runs 14 residues. Written as DNA, the CDR3 is TGCGCCAGCAGCCAAGAGGCAGGGGTTGGCGAGCAGTACTTC. Amino acids: CASSQEAGVGEQYF.